The 24 T cell receptor beta chains presented below share a single source sample, sequenced in a study of blood T cell repertoires in COVID-19. TCRdb's copy holds only in-frame clones and misses some; the assay was immunoSEQ multiplex PCR. Of around 300,000 clones listed, 65% to 90% are singletons. The sequenced sample consisted of peripheral blood. These receptor sequences come from a human donor in a cohort sampled during active COVID-19.

The rearrangement uses TRBV3-1 (or the pseudogene TRBV3-2) and TRBJ1-2, with D unclear. Deletions cut 1 base from V and 5 bases from J, with 11 bases between. Per germline, CDR1 LGHDT and CDR2 YNNKEL (reference sequence). The CDR3 has 14 amino acids. In nucleotides, the CDR3 is TGTGCCAGCAGCCAAGGTTCTGGAGTTTATGGCTACACCTTC. The encoded protein is CASSQGSGVYGYTF.

J is TRBJ2-7 and V is TRBV18; 7 bases agree with TRBD2. The CDR3 runs 14 residues. CDR1 is KGHSH, CDR2 LQKENI, per germline. The ends lost 6 bases at V and 3 bases at J; junction bases unmatched: 8. CDR3 protein: CASSRGTTSYEQYF. CDR3 nucleotides: TGTGCCAGCTCCCGCGGGACTACCAGCTACGAGCAGTACTTC.

J is TRBJ1-5 and V is TRBV30; D is unresolved. The CDR3 is 14 residues long. CDR1 and CDR2 from the germline V gene are GTSNPN and SVGIG (reference sequence). V dropped 0 bases and J dropped 3 bases, with 9 bases sitting between them. This CDR3 is CAWSVLQINQPQHF. The CDR3 nucleotides read TGTGCCTGGAGTGTTCTCCAGATCAATCAGCCCCAGCATTTT.

The chain employs TRBV4-1 and TRBJ2-2, with D possibly TRBD1 on 6 matching bases. Deletions cut 1 base from V and 4 bases from J, with 13 bases between. The CDR3 runs to 16 residues. The germline V gene has CDR1 MGHRA and CDR2 YSYEKL. DNA of the CDR3: TGCGCCAGCAGCCAAGGAAGTACAGGGTTCACCGGGGAGCTGTTTTTT. Protein product: CASSQGSTGFTGELFF.

CDR3 sequence (DNA): TGTGCCAGCAGTGCTGTATTAGGGGGGGGTAGCACAGATACGCAGTATTTT. This gives the protein CASSAVLGGGSTDTQYF. The V gene is TRBV28, the J gene TRBJ2-3; D is possibly TRBD2 (7 bases). Germline lookup yields CDR1 MDHEN and CDR2 SYDVKM. V gave up 5 bases and J gave up 0 bases, with 18 bases separating them. The CDR3 contains 17 residues. The full variable domain, in which reference TRBV28 and TRBJ2-3 provide the parts outside the CDR3, is DVKVTQSSRYLVKRTGEKVFLECVQDMDHENMFWYRQDPGLGLRLIYFSYDVKMKEKGDIPEGYSVSREKKERFSLILESASTNQTSMYLCASSAVLGGGSTDTQYFGPGTRLTVL.

This chain joins TRBV4-3 and TRBJ2-1; 10 bases line up with TRBD2. The germline V gene has CDR1 LGHNA and CDR2 YSLEER. Trimming cost V 0 bases and J 5 bases; bases outside gene matches: 4. This CDR3 spans 16 amino acids. CDR3 DNA sequence: TGCGCCAGCAGCCAAGATACACTAGCGGGGAACAATGAGCAGTTCTTC. This encodes CASSQDTLAGNNEQFF.

The CDR3 spells CATSTGGAVGEQFF. The CDR3 DNA follows: TGTGCCACCTCAACAGGGGGCGCCGTGGGCGAGCAGTTCTTC. J is TRBJ2-1 and V is TRBV2; 9 bases align to TRBD1. With V trimmed by 10 bases and J by 10 bases, 14 bases remained unmatched. Germline V lookup: CDR1 SNHLY, CDR2 FYNNEI. This CDR3 contains 14 residues.

V gene TRBV5-5 combines with J gene TRBJ2-5; D possibly corresponds to TRBD2 (6 bases). CDR1 and CDR2 from the germline V gene are SGHKS and YYEKEE (reference sequence). The CDR3 is 17 amino acids. Trimming cost V 4 bases and J 2 bases, with 21 bases left between them. This CDR3 is CASSLALGLAIQETQYF. Written as DNA, the CDR3 is TGTGCCAGCAGCCTCGCGCTTGGCCTAGCGATACAAGAGACCCAGTACTTC. The full variable domain, its missing parts supplied by reference TRBV5-5 and TRBJ2-5, is DAGVTQSPTHLIKTRGQQVTLRCSPISGHKSVSWYQQVLGQGPQFIFQYYEKEERGRGNFPDRFSARQFPNYSSELNVNALLLGDSALYLCASSLALGLAIQETQYFGPGTRLLVL.

V usage is TRBV13 and J usage is TRBJ2-1, with 11 bases that match TRBD2. Germline CDR1 and CDR2: PRHDT and FYEKMQ (reference sequence). Trimming removed 2 bases from V and 7 bases from J; junction bases left unmatched: 7. The CDR3 is made up of 16 amino acids. The CDR3 protein is CASSLIGSGRVNEQFF. The CDR3 nucleotides read TGTGCCAGCAGCTTAATAGGTAGCGGGAGGGTAAATGAGCAGTTCTTC.

The rearrangement links TRBV6-4 to TRBJ1-5, with a tentative D call TRBD1 (6 bases). CDR1 is MRHNA and CDR2 is SNTAGT in the germline V gene. The V end lost 0 bases, the J end lost 4 bases, and 19 bases lay between the germline ends. There are 18 residues in the CDR3. CDR3 nucleotide sequence: TGTGCCAGCAGTGACTCCTACAGGGAAGGAACTCGTAATCAGCCCCAGCATTTT. The encoded protein is CASSDSYREGTRNQPQHF.

The rearrangement joins TRBV19 to TRBJ2-3; D gene uncertain. The CDR3 covers 15 residues. Per germline, CDR1 LNHDA and CDR2 SQIVND (reference sequence). V was trimmed by 3 bases and J by 1 base, leaving 11 bases between them. The CDR3 protein is CASSISPVGTDTQYF. The CDR3 DNA reads as TGTGCCAGTAGTATCTCCCCGGTGGGCACAGATACGCAGTATTTT.

The chain couples TRBV6-5 to TRBJ2-1, with D tentatively TRBD2 (5 bases). V was shortened by 3 bases and J by 4 bases, with 7 bases between the two germline ends. The CDR3 has 13 amino acids. Germline CDR1 and CDR2: MNHEY and SVGAGI. CDR3 DNA sequence: TGTGCCAGCAGTTATAGCGAGTACAATGAGCAGTTCTTC. Its protein is CASSYSEYNEQFF.

This clone showed up just once. The chain couples TRBV11-2 to TRBJ2-5; no definite D call. The CDR3 extends over 15 amino acids. Germline lookup yields CDR1 SGHAT and CDR2 FQNNGV. V lost 1 base and J lost 2, with 11 bases in between. The CDR3 protein is CASSLAPSRQETQYF. CDR3 DNA sequence: TGTGCCAGCAGCTTAGCCCCCTCGCGGCAAGAGACCCAGTACTTC.

This rearrangement joins TRBV30 to TRBJ1-5, with a tentative D call TRBD1 (6 bases). Deletions cut 0 bases from V and 1 base from J, with 13 bases between. The CDR3 has 16 residues. CDR1 and CDR2 from the germline V gene are GTSNPN and SVGIG (reference sequence). The chain's CDR3 is CAWSVRGTWSNQPQHF. For the CDR3, the DNA is TGTGCCTGGAGTGTCAGAGGGACATGGAGCAATCAGCCCCAGCATTTT. Full variable domain (missing parts from reference TRBV30 and TRBJ1-5): SQTIHQWPATLVQPVGSPLSLECTVEGTSNPNLYWYRQAAGRGLQLLFYSVGIGQISSEVPQNLSASRPQDRQFILSSKKLLLSDSGFYLCAWSVRGTWSNQPQHFGDGTRLSIL.

This chain joins TRBV6-5 and TRBJ1-2, with 9 bases aligning to TRBD1. This CDR3 has 16 residues. Losses at the gene ends were 4 bases for V and 4 bases for J; bases not matched to a gene: 10. CDR1 MNHEY and CDR2 SVGAGI come from the germline V gene. The CDR3 here is CASSSMDRGSIYGYTF. CDR3 DNA: TGTGCCAGCAGTTCGATGGACAGGGGCAGTATCTATGGCTACACCTTC.

The gene calls are TRBV5-1 and TRBJ2-3, with 9 positions matching TRBD2. There are 15 residues in the CDR3. Germline-derived CDR1 and CDR2 are SGHRS and YFSETQ. Trimming removed 5 bases from V and 1 base from J; junction bases left unmatched: 5. The CDR3 here is CASRIAGDRTDTQYF. CDR3 nucleotides: TGCGCCAGCAGGATAGCGGGGGACCGCACAGATACGCAGTATTTT.

This clone was seen only a few times. The rearrangement joins TRBV28 to TRBJ1-6, with no clear D. CDR3 length: 15 amino acids. Germline CDR1 reads MDHEN; CDR2 reads SYDVKM. Trimming removed 3 bases from V and 10 bases from J, with 16 bases in between. The CDR3 spells CASSLRSLGRSPLHF. The CDR3 region has the DNA TGTGCCAGCAGTTTGAGGTCCCTCGGAAGGTCACCCCTCCACTTT.

In DNA, the CDR3 is TGTGCCAGTAGTATACTACTAGCGAGGAACAATGAGCAGTTCTTC. Translation gives CASSILLARNNEQFF. The chain combines TRBV19 with TRBJ2-1; TRBD2 agrees at 7 bases. CDR1 and CDR2 from the germline V gene are LNHDA and SQIVND (reference sequence). CDR3 length: 15 amino acids. V shed 2 bases, J shed 5 bases, and the junction held 6 bases outside the gene matches.

The chain employs TRBV10-3 and TRBJ1-1; D possibly corresponds to TRBD1 (5 bases). The ends were cut back, 2 bases at V and 3 bases at J, with 13 bases in the middle. Germline V CDR1 and CDR2: ENHRY, SYGVKD. The CDR3 sequence is 15 residues long. CDR3 sequence (DNA): TGTGCCATCAGTGAGGCTGACAGCTCGGACACTGAAGCTTTCTTT. Encoded protein: CAISEADSSDTEAFF.

The genes are TRBV7-2 and TRBJ1-1; D not resolved. V lost 2 bases and J 4 bases, leaving 5 bases between the germline ends. This CDR3 is built from 12 residues. CDR1 SGHTA and CDR2 FQGNSA come from the germline V gene. The CDR3, as DNA: TGTGCCAGCAGCTTATTAGTCACTGAAGCTTTCTTT. Its translation is CASSLLVTEAFF.

V is TRBV28 and J is TRBJ1-1, with 7 nucleotides matching TRBD1. The trim removed 7 bases at V and 1 base at J, leaving 6 bases unmatched. Germline-derived CDR1 and CDR2 are MDHEN and SYDVKM. This CDR3 is 14 amino acids long. CDR3 in amino acids: CASKPGQTNTEAFF. The CDR3 DNA reads as TGTGCCAGCAAGCCGGGACAGACGAACACTGAAGCTTTCTTT. Together with reference TRBV28 and TRBJ1-1, the CDR3 gives the full variable domain: DVKVTQSSRYLVKRTGEKVFLECVQDMDHENMFWYRQDPGLGLRLIYFSYDVKMKEKGDIPEGYSVSREKKERFSLILESASTNQTSMYLCASKPGQTNTEAFFGQGTRLTVV.

The chain couples TRBV3-1 (or the pseudogene TRBV3-2) to TRBJ2-7; TRBD2 aligns across 7 bases. Trimming cost V 4 bases and J 6 bases; bases outside gene matches: 9. This CDR3 spans 14 amino acids. CDR1 is LGHDT, CDR2 YNNKEL, per germline (reference sequence). CDR3 sequence reads: CASSPRDYRSEQYF. CDR3 nucleotide sequence: TGTGCCAGCAGCCCCCGGGACTATCGAAGCGAGCAGTACTTC.

The V and J genes are TRBV3-1 (or the pseudogene TRBV3-2) and TRBJ2-2; D call uncertain. This CDR3 comprises 12 residues. Trimming shortened V by 4 bases and J by 6 bases, and 6 bases separated the two germline ends. The germline V gene encodes CDR1 LGHDT and CDR2 YNNKEL (reference sequence). The CDR3 reads CASSLSAGELFF. The CDR3 DNA is TGTGCCAGCAGCCTGTCGGCCGGGGAGCTGTTTTTT.

The chain combines TRBV7-9 with TRBJ2-3; D is ambiguous. The CDR3 totals 13 residues. Trimming stripped 6 bases from V and 2 bases from J, with 9 bases between. Germline CDR1 SEHNR, CDR2 FQNEAQ (reference sequence). CDR3 DNA sequence: TGTGCCAGCAGTCCAGATTCCACAGATACGCAGTATTTT. Translating gives CASSPDSTDTQYF.